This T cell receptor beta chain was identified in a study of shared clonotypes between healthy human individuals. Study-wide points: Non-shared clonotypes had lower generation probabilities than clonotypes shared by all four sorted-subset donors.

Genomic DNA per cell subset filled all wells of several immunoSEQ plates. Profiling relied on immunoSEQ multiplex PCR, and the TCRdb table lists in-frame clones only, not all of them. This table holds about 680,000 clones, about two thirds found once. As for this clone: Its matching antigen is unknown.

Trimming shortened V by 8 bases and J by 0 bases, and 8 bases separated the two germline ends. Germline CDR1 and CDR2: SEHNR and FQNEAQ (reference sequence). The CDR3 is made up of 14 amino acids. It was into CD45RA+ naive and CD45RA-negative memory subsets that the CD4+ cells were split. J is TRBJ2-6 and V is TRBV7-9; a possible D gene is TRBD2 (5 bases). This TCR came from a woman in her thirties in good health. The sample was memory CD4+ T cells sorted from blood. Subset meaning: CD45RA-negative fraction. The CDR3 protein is CASVEDSGANVLTF. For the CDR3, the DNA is TGTGCCAGCGTGGAGGACTCTGGGGCCAACGTCCTGACTTTC.